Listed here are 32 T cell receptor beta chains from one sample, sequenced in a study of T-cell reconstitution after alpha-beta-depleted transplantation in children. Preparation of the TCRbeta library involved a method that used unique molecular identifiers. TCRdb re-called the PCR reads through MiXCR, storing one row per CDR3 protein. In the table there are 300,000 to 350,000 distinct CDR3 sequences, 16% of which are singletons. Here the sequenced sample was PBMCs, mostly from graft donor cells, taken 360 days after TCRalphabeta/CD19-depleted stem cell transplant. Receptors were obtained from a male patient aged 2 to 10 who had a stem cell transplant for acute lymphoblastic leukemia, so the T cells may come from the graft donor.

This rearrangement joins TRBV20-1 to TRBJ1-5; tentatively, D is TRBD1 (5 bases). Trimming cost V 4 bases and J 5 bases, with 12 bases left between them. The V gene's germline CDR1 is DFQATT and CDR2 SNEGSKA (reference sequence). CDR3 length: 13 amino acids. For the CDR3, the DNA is TGCAGTGCTATTCCAGGGAAGGATCAGCCCCAGCATTTT. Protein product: CSAIPGKDQPQHF.

The CDR3 protein is CASSFHQGGAGELFF. CDR3 DNA: TGTGCCAGCAGCTTTCATCAGGGTGGCGCCGGGGAGCTGTTTTTT. This chain joins TRBV7-6 and TRBJ2-2, with a possible D match to TRBD1 (5 bases). The V gene's germline CDR1 is SGHVS and CDR2 FNYEAQ. The CDR3 extends over 15 amino acids. V was cut by 3 bases and J by 6 bases, with 14 bases left in between.

The CDR3 sequence is CASSQVGLSTDTQYF. In DNA form, the CDR3 reads TGCGCCAGCAGCCAAGTGGGACTAAGCACAGATACGCAGTATTTT. V is TRBV4-3 and J is TRBJ2-3, with 7 bases fitting TRBD2. Losses at the gene ends were 1 base for V and 0 bases for J; bases not matched to a gene: 1. Germline loops: CDR1 LGHNA, CDR2 YSLEER. This CDR3 has 15 residues.

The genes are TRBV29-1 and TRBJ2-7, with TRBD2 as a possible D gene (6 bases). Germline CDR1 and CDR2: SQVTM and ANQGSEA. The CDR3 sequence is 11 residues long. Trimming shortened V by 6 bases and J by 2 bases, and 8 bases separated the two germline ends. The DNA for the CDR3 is TGCAGCGTCCGGGGGACCTACGAGCAGTACTTC. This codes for CSVRGTYEQYF.

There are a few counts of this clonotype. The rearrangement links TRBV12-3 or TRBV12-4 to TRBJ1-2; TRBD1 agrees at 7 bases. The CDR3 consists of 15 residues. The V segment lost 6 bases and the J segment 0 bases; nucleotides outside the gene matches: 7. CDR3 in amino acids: CASSPRDRANYGYTF. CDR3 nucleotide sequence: TGTGCCAGCAGCCCCCGGGACAGAGCTAACTATGGCTACACCTTC.

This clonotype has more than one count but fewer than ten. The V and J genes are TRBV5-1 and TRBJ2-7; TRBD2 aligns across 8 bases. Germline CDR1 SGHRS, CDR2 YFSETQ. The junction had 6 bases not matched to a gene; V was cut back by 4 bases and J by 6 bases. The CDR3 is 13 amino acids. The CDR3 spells CASSPPGLAEQYF. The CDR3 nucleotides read TGCGCCAGCAGCCCTCCCGGACTAGCCGAGCAGTACTTC. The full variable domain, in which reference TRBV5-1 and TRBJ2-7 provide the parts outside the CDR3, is KAGVTQTPRYLIKTRGQQVTLSCSPISGHRSVSWYQQTPGQGLQFLFEYFSETQRNKGNFPGRFSGRQFSNSRSEMNVSTLELGDSALYLCASSPPGLAEQYFGPGTRLTVT.

The CDR3 DNA follows: TGCGCCAGCAGCTCAGCGGGAGGCTTCCAAGAGACCCAGTACTTC. This translates into CASSSAGGFQETQYF. The chain joins TRBV5-1 to TRBJ2-5; 9 nucleotides line up with TRBD2. Trimming took 3 bases from V and 1 from J; bases not matched to a gene: 4. Germline values: CDR1 SGHRS, CDR2 YFSETQ. This CDR3 has 15 amino acids.

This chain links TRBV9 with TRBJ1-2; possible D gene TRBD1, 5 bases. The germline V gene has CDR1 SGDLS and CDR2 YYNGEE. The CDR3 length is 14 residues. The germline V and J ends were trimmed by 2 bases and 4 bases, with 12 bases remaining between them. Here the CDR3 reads CASSVPGGSYGYTF. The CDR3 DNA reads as TGTGCCAGCAGCGTCCCGGGGGGATCCTATGGCTACACCTTC.

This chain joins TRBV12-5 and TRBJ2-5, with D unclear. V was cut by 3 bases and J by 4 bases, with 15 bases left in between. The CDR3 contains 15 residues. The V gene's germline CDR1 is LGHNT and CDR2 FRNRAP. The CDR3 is CASGFEIISGETQYF. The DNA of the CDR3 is TGTGCTAGTGGTTTCGAGATAATCTCGGGAGAGACCCAGTACTTC.

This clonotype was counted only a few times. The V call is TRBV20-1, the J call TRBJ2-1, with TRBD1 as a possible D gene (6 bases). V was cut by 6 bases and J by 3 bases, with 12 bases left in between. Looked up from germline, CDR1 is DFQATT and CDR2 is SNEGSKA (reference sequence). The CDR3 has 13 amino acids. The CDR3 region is CSARRTVYNEQFF. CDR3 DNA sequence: TGCAGTGCCCGCAGGACAGTCTACAATGAGCAGTTCTTC.

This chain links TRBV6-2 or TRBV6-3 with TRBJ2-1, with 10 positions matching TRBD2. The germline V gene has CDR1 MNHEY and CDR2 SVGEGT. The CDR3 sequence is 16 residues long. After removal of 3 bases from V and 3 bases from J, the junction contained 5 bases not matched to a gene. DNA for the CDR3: TGTGCCAGCAGTTATCCGCTAGCGGGAGTCTACAATGAGCAGTTCTTC. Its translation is CASSYPLAGVYNEQFF.

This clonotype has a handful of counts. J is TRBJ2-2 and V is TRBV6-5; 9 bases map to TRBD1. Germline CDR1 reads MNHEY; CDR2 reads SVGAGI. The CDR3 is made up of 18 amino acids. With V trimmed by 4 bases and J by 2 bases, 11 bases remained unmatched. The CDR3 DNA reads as TGTGCCAGCAGTTTCCCCCCAACAGGGGGCCTAAACACCGGGGAGCTGTTTTTT. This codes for CASSFPPTGGLNTGELFF.

For the CDR3, the DNA is TGTGCCACCAGTGCAGGGGTTTCCTACAATGAGCAGTTCTTC. It codes for CATSAGVSYNEQFF. The chain carries TRBV24-1 and TRBJ2-1; possibly TRBD1 for D (6 bases). The V gene lost 5 bases and the J gene lost 1 base, with 8 bases spanning the gap. Germline V CDR1 and CDR2: KGHDR, SFDVKD. There are 14 residues in the CDR3.

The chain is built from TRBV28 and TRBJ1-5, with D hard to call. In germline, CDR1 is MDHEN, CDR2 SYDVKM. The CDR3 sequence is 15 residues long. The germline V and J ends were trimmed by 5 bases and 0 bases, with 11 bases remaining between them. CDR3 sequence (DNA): TGTGCCAGCAGTCCCCGACTCCTTAGCAATCAGCCCCAGCATTTT. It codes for CASSPRLLSNQPQHF.

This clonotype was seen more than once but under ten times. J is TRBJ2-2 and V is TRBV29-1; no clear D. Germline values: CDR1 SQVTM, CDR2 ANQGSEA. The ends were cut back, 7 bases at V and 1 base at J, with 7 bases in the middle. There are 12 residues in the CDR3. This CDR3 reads CSGVLNTGELFF. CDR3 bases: TGCAGCGGGGTATTGAACACCGGGGAGCTGTTTTTT.

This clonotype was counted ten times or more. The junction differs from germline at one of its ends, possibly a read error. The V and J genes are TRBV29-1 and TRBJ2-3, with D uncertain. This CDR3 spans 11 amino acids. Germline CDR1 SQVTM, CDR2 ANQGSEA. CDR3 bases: TGCAGCGTCGAAGGCCATGATACGCAGTATTTT. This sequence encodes CSVEGHDTQYF.

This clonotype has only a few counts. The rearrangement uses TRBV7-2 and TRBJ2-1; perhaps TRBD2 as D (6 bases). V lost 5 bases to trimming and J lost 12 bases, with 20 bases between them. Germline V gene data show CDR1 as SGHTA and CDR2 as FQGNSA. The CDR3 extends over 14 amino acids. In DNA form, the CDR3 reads TGTGCCAGCAGCCTTCGGACTAATACAATGGCGCAGTTCTTC. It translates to CASSLRTNTMAQFF.

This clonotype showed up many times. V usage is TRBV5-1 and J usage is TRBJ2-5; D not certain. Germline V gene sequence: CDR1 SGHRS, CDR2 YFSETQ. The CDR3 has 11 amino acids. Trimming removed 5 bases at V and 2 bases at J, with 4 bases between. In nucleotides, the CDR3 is TGCGCCAGCAGTCTACAAGAGACCCAGTACTTC. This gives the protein CASSLQETQYF. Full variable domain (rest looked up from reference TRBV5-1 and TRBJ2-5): KAGVTQTPRYLIKTRGQQVTLSCSPISGHRSVSWYQQTPGQGLQFLFEYFSETQRNKGNFPGRFSGRQFSNSRSEMNVSTLELGDSALYLCASSLQETQYFGPGTRLLVL.

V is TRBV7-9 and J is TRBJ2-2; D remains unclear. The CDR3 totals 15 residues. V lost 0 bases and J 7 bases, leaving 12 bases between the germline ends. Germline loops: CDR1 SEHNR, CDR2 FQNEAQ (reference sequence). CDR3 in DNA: TGTGCCAGCAGCTTAGCGCGCGGTGGCATCGGGGAGCTGTTTTTT. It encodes CASSLARGGIGELFF.

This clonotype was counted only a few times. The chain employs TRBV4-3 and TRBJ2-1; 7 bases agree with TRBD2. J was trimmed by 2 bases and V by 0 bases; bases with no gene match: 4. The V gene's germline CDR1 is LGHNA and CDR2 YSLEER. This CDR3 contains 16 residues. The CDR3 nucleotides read TGCGCCAGCAGCCAAGATTGGGCGGGGGCCTACAATGAGCAGTTCTTC. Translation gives CASSQDWAGAYNEQFF.

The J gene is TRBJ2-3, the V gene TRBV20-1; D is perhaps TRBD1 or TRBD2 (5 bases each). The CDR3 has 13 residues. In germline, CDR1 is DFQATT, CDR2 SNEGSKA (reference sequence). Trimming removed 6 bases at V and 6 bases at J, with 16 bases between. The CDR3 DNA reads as TGCAGTGCGAGGGGCGGCATCTTGGATACGCAGTATTTT. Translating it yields CSARGGILDTQYF.

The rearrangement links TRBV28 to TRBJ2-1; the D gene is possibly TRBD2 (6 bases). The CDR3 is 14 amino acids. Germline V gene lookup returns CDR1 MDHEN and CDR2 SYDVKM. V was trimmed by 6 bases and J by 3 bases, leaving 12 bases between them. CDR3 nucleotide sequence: TGTGCCAGCAGCGGGGGACTTCTCTACAATGAGCAGTTCTTC. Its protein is CASSGGLLYNEQFF.

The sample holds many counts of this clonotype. DNA of the CDR3: TGTGCCAGCAGTCCTAACCTAGCGGGCTTAGCTCAAGAGACCCAGTACTTC. Amino acids: CASSPNLAGLAQETQYF. The rearrangement joins TRBV12-3 or TRBV12-4 to TRBJ2-5, with 8 positions matching TRBD2. The ends lost 5 bases at V and 2 bases at J; junction bases unmatched: 13. This CDR3 comprises 17 residues.

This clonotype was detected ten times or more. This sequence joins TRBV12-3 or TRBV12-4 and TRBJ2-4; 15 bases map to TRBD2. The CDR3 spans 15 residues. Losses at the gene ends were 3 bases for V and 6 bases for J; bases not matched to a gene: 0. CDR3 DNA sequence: TGTGCCAGCAGTTTGGGACTAGCGGGAGGAAACATTCAGTACTTC. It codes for CASSLGLAGGNIQYF.

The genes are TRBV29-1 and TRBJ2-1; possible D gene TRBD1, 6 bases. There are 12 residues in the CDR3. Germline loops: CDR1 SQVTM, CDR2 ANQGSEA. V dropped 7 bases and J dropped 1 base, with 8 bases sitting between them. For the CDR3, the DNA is TGCAGCGGGGACACGTCCTACAATGAGCAGTTCTTC. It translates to CSGDTSYNEQFF.

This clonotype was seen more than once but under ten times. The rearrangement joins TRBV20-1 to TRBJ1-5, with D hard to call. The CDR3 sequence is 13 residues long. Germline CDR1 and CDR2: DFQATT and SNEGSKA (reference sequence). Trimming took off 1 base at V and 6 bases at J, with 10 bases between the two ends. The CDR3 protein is CSARVPDSQPQHF. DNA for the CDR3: TGCAGTGCTAGAGTCCCCGACTCTCAGCCCCAGCATTTT.

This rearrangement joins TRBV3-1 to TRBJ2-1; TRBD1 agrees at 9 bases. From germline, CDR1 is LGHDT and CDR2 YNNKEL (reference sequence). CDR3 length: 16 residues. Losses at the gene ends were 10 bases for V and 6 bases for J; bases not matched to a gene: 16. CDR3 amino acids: CATCAGQGRRSNEQFF. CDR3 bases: TGTGCCACCTGCGCAGGACAGGGGAGAAGGAGCAATGAGCAGTTCTTC.

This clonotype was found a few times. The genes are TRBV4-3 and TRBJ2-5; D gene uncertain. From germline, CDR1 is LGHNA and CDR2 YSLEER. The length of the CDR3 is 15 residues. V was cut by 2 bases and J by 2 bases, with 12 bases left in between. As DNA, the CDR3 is TGCGCCAGCAGCCAAAACCCCACCCCACAAGAGACCCAGTACTTC. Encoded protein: CASSQNPTPQETQYF.

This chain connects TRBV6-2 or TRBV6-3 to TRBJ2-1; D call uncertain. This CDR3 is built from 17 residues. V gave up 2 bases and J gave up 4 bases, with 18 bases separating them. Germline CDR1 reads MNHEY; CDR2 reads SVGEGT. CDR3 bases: TGTGCCAGCAGTTACATAAACTTACCTCGTGTTTACAATGAGCAGTTCTTC. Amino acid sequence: CASSYINLPRVYNEQFF.

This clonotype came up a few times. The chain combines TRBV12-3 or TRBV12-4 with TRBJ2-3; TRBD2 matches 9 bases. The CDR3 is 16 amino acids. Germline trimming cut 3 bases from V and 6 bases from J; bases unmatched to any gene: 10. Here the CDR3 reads CASSFLSGRVMDTQYF. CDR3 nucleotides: TGTGCCAGCAGTTTCCTTAGCGGGAGAGTGATGGATACGCAGTATTTT.

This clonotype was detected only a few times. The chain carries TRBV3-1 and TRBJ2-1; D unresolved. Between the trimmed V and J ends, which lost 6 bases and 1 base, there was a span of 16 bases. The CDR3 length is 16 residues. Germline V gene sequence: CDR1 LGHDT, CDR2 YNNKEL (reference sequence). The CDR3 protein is CASRKTMGSSYNEQFF. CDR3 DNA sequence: TGTGCCAGCAGGAAGACAATGGGTAGTTCCTACAATGAGCAGTTCTTC.

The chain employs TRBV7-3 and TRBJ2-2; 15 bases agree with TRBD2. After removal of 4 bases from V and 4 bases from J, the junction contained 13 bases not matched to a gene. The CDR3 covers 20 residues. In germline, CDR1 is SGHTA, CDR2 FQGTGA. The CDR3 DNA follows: TGTGCCAGCAGCTCCCAGGGACTAGCGGGAGGTCTTTGGAGCACCGGGGAGCTGTTTTTT. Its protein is CASSSQGLAGGLWSTGELFF.